The clone carrying this TCR beta chain has a single count. This sample was included in a study of blood T cell repertoires in COVID-19. About the study: Donors in the United States, Italy and Spain gave samples during acute or convalescent COVID-19.

Original handling: Counts of nucleated cells, estimated from reference gene primer amplification, were obtained. Clones were sequenced by immunoSEQ multiplex PCR, and TCRdb holds only the in-frame ones, with some missing. The D gene and trimming were derived from the DNA, and the V and J assignments and clone size from that table. Of about 220,000 clones in the sample, 75% to 85% were seen once. In Seattle, patients joined the study during active infection and were tracked longitudinally. V shed 4 bases, J shed 7 bases, and the junction held 14 bases outside the gene matches. The CDR3 runs to 16 residues. Per germline, CDR1 SGHKS and CDR2 YYEKEE (reference sequence).

The receptor was derived from a woman aged 65 to 85 with COVID-19, enrolled during active disease. The sample was peripheral blood. The rearrangement uses TRBV5-5 and TRBJ1-2, with 9 bases that match TRBD1. The CDR3 protein is CASSLTSGQGNGGYTF. CDR3 coding DNA: TGTGCCAGCAGCCTGACCTCGGGACAGGGAAATGGTGGCTACACCTTC.